These 25 T cell receptor beta chains were all obtained from the same sample, sequenced in a study of blood T cell repertoires in COVID-19. Using immunoSEQ multiplex PCR, the repertoire was profiled, and TCRdb retains in-frame clones only, with some absent. There are just over 50,000 clones in the sample; just over 85% occur only once, and less than 4.5% lies in the top ten. Source material: peripheral blood. These receptors originate from a man of 80 years or more with active COVID-19.

The V call is TRBV24-1, the J call TRBJ2-7; a weak D match, TRBD2 (6 bases). The CDR3 runs 13 residues. The germline V gene encodes CDR1 KGHDR and CDR2 SFDVKD. Trimming shortened V by 6 bases and J by 6 bases, and 14 bases separated the two germline ends. The CDR3 protein is CATSQGSSGEQYF. CDR3 sequence (DNA): TGTGCCACCAGTCAAGGGAGTAGCGGCGAGCAGTACTTC.

The V gene is TRBV28, the J gene TRBJ1-1; 9 bases are a match to TRBD1. Trimming took 4 bases from V and 1 from J; bases not matched to a gene: 4. The CDR3 loop spans 15 amino acids. The V gene's germline CDR1 is MDHEN and CDR2 SYDVKM. CDR3: CASSSPGQGNTEAFF. CDR3 coding DNA: TGTGCCAGCAGTTCGCCGGGACAGGGGAACACTGAAGCTTTCTTT.

The rearrangement links TRBV5-1 to TRBJ2-2, with TRBD1 as a possible D gene (5 bases). From germline, CDR1 is SGHRS and CDR2 YFSETQ. The CDR3 contains 16 residues. The V end was cut by 1 base, the J end by 1 base, with 11 bases between. For the CDR3, the DNA is TGCGCCAGCAGCTTGTTCCCCACAGGGAACACCGGGGAGCTGTTTTTT. It is translated as CASSLFPTGNTGELFF.

V and J are TRBV3-1 (or the pseudogene TRBV3-2) and TRBJ1-2, with D uncertain. The CDR3 spans 12 residues. V was cut by 4 bases and J by 3 bases, with 6 bases left in between. Germline V gene sequence: CDR1 LGHDT, CDR2 YNNKEL (reference sequence). The CDR3: CASSPGYYGYTF. In nucleotides, the CDR3 is TGTGCCAGCAGCCCCGGGTACTATGGCTACACCTTC.

This clone showed up just a few times. V is TRBV7-9 and J is TRBJ1-1, with 7 bases that match TRBD1. Germline loops: CDR1 SEHNR, CDR2 FQNEAQ (reference sequence). This CDR3 contains 16 residues. The trim removed 5 bases at V and 6 bases at J, leaving 15 bases unmatched. CDR3 region: CASSELTGVLKAEAFF. The CDR3 nucleotides are TGTGCCAGCAGCGAATTAACAGGGGTGCTGAAAGCTGAAGCTTTCTTT.

This chain joins TRBV30 and TRBJ1-3; D uncertain. Germline CDR1 is GTSNPN and CDR2 is SVGIG (reference sequence). The CDR3 spans 14 residues. V was shortened by 3 bases and J by 0 bases, with 9 bases between the two germline ends. The CDR3 loop is CAWRGPGSGNTIYF. CDR3 DNA: TGTGCCTGGAGGGGTCCAGGCTCTGGAAACACCATATATTTT.

As DNA, the CDR3 is TGTGCCAGCAGTACCGGACAGGTTGGTGGCTACACCTTC. It specifies CASSTGQVGGYTF. The V call is TRBV5-6, the J call TRBJ1-2, with 7 bases lining up with TRBD1. Germline lookup yields CDR1 SGHDT and CDR2 YYEEEE. V was clipped by 5 bases and J by 7 bases; unmatched bases: 8. The CDR3 is 13 amino acids.

V is TRBV4-2 and J is TRBJ1-3; possible D gene TRBD1, 6 bases. There are 16 residues in the CDR3. V shed 3 bases and J shed 2 bases, with 14 bases lying between them. The germline V gene encodes CDR1 LGHNA and CDR2 YNFKEQ. As DNA, the CDR3 is TGTGCCAGCAGCCATGAACACAACAGGGCTGGAAACACCATATATTTT. Translating it yields CASSHEHNRAGNTIYF.

This chain's CDR3 is CAISELNPGGRLKETQYF. The CDR3 bases are TGTGCCATCAGTGAGCTCAACCCGGGCGGGAGGTTGAAAGAGACCCAGTACTTC. The chain combines TRBV10-3 with TRBJ2-5; 8 bases map to TRBD2. This CDR3 comprises 18 residues. The germline gives CDR1 ENHRY, CDR2 SYGVKD. Trimming removed 2 bases from V and 3 bases from J; junction bases left unmatched: 14.

The chain employs TRBV19 and TRBJ1-5; 9 bases match TRBD1. The length of the CDR3 is 15 residues. Germline V gene data show CDR1 as LNHDA and CDR2 as SQIVND (reference sequence). Trimming took 6 bases from V and 4 from J; bases not matched to a gene: 7. The CDR3: CASRLSGQGNQPQHF. CDR3 nucleotide sequence: TGTGCCAGTAGACTATCGGGACAGGGTAATCAGCCCCAGCATTTT.

J is TRBJ2-1 and V is TRBV5-4; 8 bases are a match to TRBD2. Germline V lookup: CDR1 SGHNT, CDR2 YYREEE (reference sequence). J lost 4 bases, V lost 2 bases, and 5 bases had no gene match. CDR3 size: 15 residues. For the CDR3, the DNA is TGTGCCAGCAGCTTCACCCTAGCGGGTTACAATGAGCAGTTCTTC. Protein product: CASSFTLAGYNEQFF.

V and J are TRBV7-9 and TRBJ1-2; no clear D. Germline CDR1 reads SEHNR; CDR2 reads FQNEAQ (reference sequence). The CDR3 covers 13 residues. Trimming shortened V by 0 bases and J by 6 bases, and 8 bases separated the two germline ends. Written as DNA, the CDR3 is TGTGCCAGCAGCTTAGCGCAGGTCCATGGCTACACCTTC. This gives the protein CASSLAQVHGYTF.

The chain is built from TRBV7-7 and TRBJ2-7, with 11 bases that match TRBD2. The CDR3 has 15 amino acids. Germline assignment: CDR1 SSHAT and CDR2 FNYEAQ (reference sequence). The ends lost 4 bases at V and 2 bases at J; junction bases unmatched: 4. The CDR3 spells CASSSGTSGTYEQYF. CDR3 DNA sequence: TGTGCCAGCAGCTCCGGGACTAGCGGAACCTACGAGCAGTACTTC.

The J gene is TRBJ2-1, the V gene TRBV2; 9 bases line up with TRBD2. CDR1 is SNHLY and CDR2 is FYNNEI in the germline V gene. The CDR3 is 14 residues long. V dropped 8 bases and J dropped 12; count of bases not matched to a gene: 14. The CDR3 coding sequence is TGTGCCAGCCAGCTAGCGGGGTCGGCGGTAGTGCAGTTCTTC. Its protein product is CASQLAGSAVVQFF.

The V and J genes are TRBV7-2 and TRBJ1-2, with D possibly TRBD1 on 6 matching bases. The CDR3 is 13 amino acids. The V gene lost 5 bases and the J gene lost 6 bases, with 13 bases spanning the gap. From germline, CDR1 is SGHTA and CDR2 FQGNSA. The CDR3 DNA reads as TGTGCCAGCAGCCTGCAGGGGTCCCATGGCTACACCTTC. Protein: CASSLQGSHGYTF.

The chain's CDR3 is CASNAGVSGNTIYF. The CDR3 nucleotides read TGTGCCAGTAACGCCGGGGTCTCTGGAAACACCATATATTTT. The rearrangement joins TRBV19 to TRBJ1-3; D remains ambiguous. Trimming took off 7 bases at V and 0 bases at J, with 10 bases between the two ends. Germline-derived CDR1 and CDR2 are LNHDA and SQIVND (reference sequence). The CDR3 is 14 amino acids.

The chain carries TRBV5-6 and TRBJ1-5; D may be TRBD1 (6 bases). CDR3 length equals 14 residues. The germline V and J ends were trimmed by 3 bases and 3 bases, with 10 bases remaining between them. In germline, CDR1 is SGHDT, CDR2 YYEEEE. The DNA of the CDR3 is TGTGCCAGCAGCTACGGACAGATCAATCAGCCCCAGCATTTT. Protein product: CASSYGQINQPQHF. Full variable domain (missing parts from reference TRBV5-6 and TRBJ1-5): DAGVTQSPTHLIKTRGQQVTLRCSPKSGHDTVSWYQQALGQGPQFIFQYYEEEERQRGNFPDRFSGHQFPNYSSELNVNALLLGDSALYLCASSYGQINQPQHFGDGTRLSIL.

This sequence joins TRBV7-8 and TRBJ1-1; TRBD1 is a possible D gene (5 bases). The germline CDR1 and CDR2 sequences are SGHVS and FQNEAQ. This CDR3 has 14 amino acids. V was clipped by 8 bases and J by 6 bases, with 19 bases between them. The CDR3, as DNA: TGTGCCAGCTCCCTGACAAAAGGGGTATCTGAAGCTTTCTTT. It is translated as CASSLTKGVSEAFF.

J is TRBJ1-5 and V is TRBV12-3 or TRBV12-4; TRBD1 matches 7 bases. The CDR3 spans 13 residues. J lost 4 bases, V lost 6 bases, and 3 bases had no gene match. The CDR3 loop reads CASRGTANQPQHF. As DNA, the CDR3 is TGTGCCAGCAGGGGGACAGCGAATCAGCCCCAGCATTTT.

The chain employs TRBV12-3 or TRBV12-4 and TRBJ1-2; tentatively, D is TRBD1 (6 bases). The CDR3 length is 13 residues. V dropped 6 bases and J dropped 4 bases, with 12 bases sitting between them. The CDR3 here is CASSLDSPYGYTF. The DNA of the CDR3 is TGTGCCAGCAGCCTGGACAGCCCCTATGGCTACACCTTC.

The chain employs TRBV7-9 and TRBJ2-1; 9 nucleotides agree with TRBD2. With 0 bases clipped from V and 7 bases from J, the junction kept 4 bases outside the gene matches. Germline CDR1 reads SEHNR; CDR2 reads FQNEAQ (reference sequence). The CDR3 runs to 15 residues. The CDR3 is CASSLAGGRANEQFF. The CDR3 nucleotides read TGTGCCAGCAGCTTAGCTGGCGGGAGGGCAAATGAGCAGTTCTTC.

This clone came up once. The V gene is TRBV28, the J gene TRBJ1-1; D is possibly TRBD1 (5 bases). The ends were cut back, 6 bases at V and 0 bases at J, with 11 bases in the middle. In germline, CDR1 is MDHEN, CDR2 SYDVKM. This CDR3 is 14 amino acids long. CDR3 in amino acids: CASSRPRVNTEAFF. For the CDR3, the DNA is TGTGCCAGCAGCCGTCCCAGGGTGAACACTGAAGCTTTCTTT. Variable domain in full (rest from reference TRBV28 and TRBJ1-1): DVKVTQSSRYLVKRTGEKVFLECVQDMDHENMFWYRQDPGLGLRLIYFSYDVKMKEKGDIPEGYSVSREKKERFSLILESASTNQTSMYLCASSRPRVNTEAFFGQGTRLTVV.

J is TRBJ2-1 and V is TRBV6-6, with unresolved D. V was trimmed by 7 bases and J by 7 bases, leaving 20 bases between them. The CDR3 length is 15 residues. From germline, CDR1 is MNHNY and CDR2 SVGAGI (reference sequence). The CDR3 protein is CASNRKAPLGNEQFF. CDR3 DNA: TGTGCCAGCAACAGAAAGGCCCCACTGGGTAATGAGCAGTTCTTC.

J is TRBJ1-1 and V is TRBV6-4; D gene ambiguous. The CDR3 totals 13 residues. Germline V CDR1 and CDR2: MRHNA, SNTAGT. The V end lost 4 bases, the J end lost 2 bases, and 8 bases lay between the germline ends. The CDR3 DNA follows: TGTGCCAGCAGTGCCAAACTAAACACTGAAGCTTTCTTT. Translated: CASSAKLNTEAFF.

Here the CDR3 reads CASSVRSYNEQFF. In nucleotides, the CDR3 is TGCGCCAGCAGTGTCCGCTCCTACAATGAGCAGTTCTTC. V usage is TRBV10-2 and J usage is TRBJ2-1, with D unresolved. This CDR3 is built from 13 residues. Trimming left V 4 bases short and J 0 bases short, with 4 bases between. Looked up from germline, CDR1 is WSHSY and CDR2 is SAAADI.